A single sample is the source of the 9 T cell receptor beta chains below, sequenced in a study of T cell responses to AZD1222 COVID-19 vaccine (dated by TCRdb to the early 2020s). To prepare the library, the immunoSEQ multiplex PCR assay was applied. TCRdb took over this immuneACCESS table, retaining in-frame rearrangements with V and J assigned. Such tables are incomplete; in checked studies, under half of the missing clones stem from an unresolved V gene, and the remainder is unexplained. The sample records roughly 200,000 clones, almost 95% of which are singletons. Clones ranked in the top ten supply approximately 1.4% of the sample. The time point label, read with the paper, signifies: baseline before first vaccination. The sample in question was peripheral blood, obtained on day 0 of AZD1222 vaccination. These receptors came from an adult in good health.

The gene calls are TRBV7-9 and TRBJ1-2, with D possibly TRBD1 on 5 matching bases. CDR1 and CDR2 from the germline V gene are SEHNR and FQNEAQ (reference sequence). CDR3 length: 14 amino acids. V was cut by 5 bases and J by 5 bases, with 15 bases left in between. CDR3 sequence (DNA): TGTGCCAGCAGCCCACAGCAAGGGGCGTATGGCTACACCTTC. Translation gives CASSPQQGAYGYTF.

The table lists this clone with a few counts. J is TRBJ2-1 and V is TRBV18; 7 nucleotides align to TRBD1. V lost 4 bases, J lost 9 bases, and 6 bases stayed unmatched. The CDR3 is 13 residues long. The germline V gene has CDR1 KGHSH and CDR2 LQKENI. The CDR3 coding sequence is TGTGCCAGCTCACGAGCAGGGGGAAGTGAGCAGTTCTTC. This translates into CASSRAGGSEQFF.

The chain combines TRBV2 with TRBJ1-5, with TRBD1 as a possible D gene (5 bases). Trimming cost V 4 bases and J 7 bases, with 14 bases left between them. CDR1 and CDR2 (germline): SNHLY, FYNNEI. There are 14 residues in the CDR3. CDR3 sequence (DNA): TGTGCCAGCAGTGGGGTGACAGAGGGGCAGCCCCAGCATTTT. It specifies CASSGVTEGQPQHF.

This chain connects TRBV3-1 (or the pseudogene TRBV3-2) to TRBJ2-2; D remains unclear. The CDR3 extends over 13 amino acids. CDR1 and CDR2 from the germline V gene are LGHDT and YNNKEL (reference sequence). Trimming shortened V by 4 bases and J by 4 bases, and 7 bases separated the two germline ends. The CDR3 here is CASSPSVTGELFF. CDR3 bases: TGTGCCAGCAGCCCCAGCGTCACCGGGGAGCTGTTTTTT.

The CDR3 reads CASRPHRGGAFF. The CDR3 nucleotides read TGCGCCAGCAGACCCCACAGGGGGGGAGCTTTCTTT. The rearrangement links TRBV5-1 to TRBJ1-1; 8 positions agree with TRBD1. The CDR3 consists of 12 residues. After removal of 5 bases from V and 10 bases from J, the junction contained 7 bases not matched to a gene. Germline values: CDR1 SGHRS, CDR2 YFSETQ.

The chain links TRBV27 to TRBJ1-5, with TRBD1 as a possible D gene (6 bases). CDR1 is MNHEY, CDR2 SMNVEV, per germline (reference sequence). CDR3 length equals 19 residues. V lost 2 bases to trimming and J lost 2 bases, with 22 bases between them. For the CDR3, the DNA is TGTGCCAGCAGTTTACCGGGACATCCCACGGGGAGGGGCAATCAGCCCCAGCATTTT. Its protein is CASSLPGHPTGRGNQPQHF.

In its sample, this clone was seen once. The rearrangement links TRBV7-9 to TRBJ1-4; 10 positions agree with TRBD1. The germline CDR1 and CDR2 sequences are SEHNR and FQNEAQ (reference sequence). Losses at the gene ends were 4 bases for V and 7 bases for J; bases not matched to a gene: 6. The CDR3 spans 15 residues. The DNA for the CDR3 is TGTGCCAGCAGCTCAGGACAGGGGGTTCGTGAAAAACTGTTTTTT. Amino acid sequence: CASSSGQGVREKLFF.

This chain connects TRBV10-3 to TRBJ1-1; no definite D call. V lost 7 bases to trimming and J lost 4 bases, with 16 bases between them. The CDR3 consists of 14 residues. Germline values: CDR1 ENHRY, CDR2 SYGVKD. CDR3 residues: CAITETGDGTEAFF. CDR3 nucleotides: TGTGCCATCACCGAGACCGGGGATGGCACTGAAGCTTTCTTT.

The chain has TRBV11-2 and TRBJ2-1, with 7 bases fitting TRBD2. The V gene's germline CDR1 is SGHAT and CDR2 FQNNGV. This CDR3 is built from 14 residues. The V segment lost 5 bases and the J segment 4 bases; nucleotides outside the gene matches: 5. This CDR3 is CASSGRGVYNEQFF. CDR3 in DNA: TGTGCCAGCAGCGGACGGGGGGTGTACAATGAGCAGTTCTTC. Variable domain in full (rest from reference TRBV11-2 and TRBJ2-1): EAGVAQSPRYKIIEKRQSVAFWCNPISGHATLYWYQQILGQGPKLLIQFQNNGVVDDSQLPKDRFSAERLKGVDSTLKIQPAKLEDSAVYLCASSGRGVYNEQFFGPGTRLTVL.